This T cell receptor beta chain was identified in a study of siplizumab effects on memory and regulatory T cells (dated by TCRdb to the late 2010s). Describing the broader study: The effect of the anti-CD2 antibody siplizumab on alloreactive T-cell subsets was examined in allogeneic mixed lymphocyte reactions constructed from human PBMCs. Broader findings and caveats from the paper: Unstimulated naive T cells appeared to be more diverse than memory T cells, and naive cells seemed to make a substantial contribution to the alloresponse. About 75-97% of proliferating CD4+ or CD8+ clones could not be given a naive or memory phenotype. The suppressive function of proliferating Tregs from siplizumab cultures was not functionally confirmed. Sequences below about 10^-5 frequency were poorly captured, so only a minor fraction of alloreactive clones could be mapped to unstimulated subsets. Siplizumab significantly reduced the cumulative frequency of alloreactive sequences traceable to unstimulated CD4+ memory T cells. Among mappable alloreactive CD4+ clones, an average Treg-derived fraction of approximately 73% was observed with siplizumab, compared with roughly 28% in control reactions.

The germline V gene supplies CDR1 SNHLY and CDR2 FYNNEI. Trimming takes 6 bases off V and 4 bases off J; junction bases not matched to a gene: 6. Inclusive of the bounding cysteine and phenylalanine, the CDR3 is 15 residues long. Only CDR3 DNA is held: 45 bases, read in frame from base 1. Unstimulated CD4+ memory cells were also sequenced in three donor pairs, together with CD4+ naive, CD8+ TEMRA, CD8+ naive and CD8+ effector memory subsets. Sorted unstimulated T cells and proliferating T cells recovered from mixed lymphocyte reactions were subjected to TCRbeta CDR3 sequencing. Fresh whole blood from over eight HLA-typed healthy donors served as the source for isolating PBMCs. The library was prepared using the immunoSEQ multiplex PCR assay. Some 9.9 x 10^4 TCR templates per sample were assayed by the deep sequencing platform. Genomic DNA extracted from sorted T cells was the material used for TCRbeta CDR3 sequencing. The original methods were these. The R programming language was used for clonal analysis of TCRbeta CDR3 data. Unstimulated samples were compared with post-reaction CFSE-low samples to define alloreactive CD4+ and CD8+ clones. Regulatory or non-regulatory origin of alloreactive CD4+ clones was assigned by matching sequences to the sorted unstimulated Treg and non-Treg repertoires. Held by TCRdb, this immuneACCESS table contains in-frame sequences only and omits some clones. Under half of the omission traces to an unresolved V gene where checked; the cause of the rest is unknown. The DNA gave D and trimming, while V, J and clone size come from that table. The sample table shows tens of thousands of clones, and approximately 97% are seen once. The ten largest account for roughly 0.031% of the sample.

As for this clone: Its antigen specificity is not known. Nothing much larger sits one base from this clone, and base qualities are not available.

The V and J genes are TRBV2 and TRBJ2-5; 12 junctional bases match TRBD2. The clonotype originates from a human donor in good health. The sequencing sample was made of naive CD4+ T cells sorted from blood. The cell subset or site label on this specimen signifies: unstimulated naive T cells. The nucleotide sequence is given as TGTGCCAGCAGCGTAAGGGGACTAGCGGGAGAGACCCAGTACTTC. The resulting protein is CASSVRGLAGETQYF.